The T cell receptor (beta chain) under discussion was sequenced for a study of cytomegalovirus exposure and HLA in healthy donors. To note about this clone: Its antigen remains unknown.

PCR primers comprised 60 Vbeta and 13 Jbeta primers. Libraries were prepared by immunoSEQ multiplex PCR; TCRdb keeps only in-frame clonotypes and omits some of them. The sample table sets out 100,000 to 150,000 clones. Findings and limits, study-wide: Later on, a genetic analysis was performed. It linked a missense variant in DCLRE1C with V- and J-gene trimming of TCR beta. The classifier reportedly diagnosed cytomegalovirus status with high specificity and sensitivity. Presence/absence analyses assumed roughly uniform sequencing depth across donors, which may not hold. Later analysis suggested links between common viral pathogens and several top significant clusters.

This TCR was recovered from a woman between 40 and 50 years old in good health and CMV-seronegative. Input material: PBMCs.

CDR3 DNA: TGTGCCAGCGCCCTGCTGGCAGGGGACACTGAAGCTTTCTTT. Amino acid sequence: CASALLAGDTEAFF. V usage is TRBV18 and J usage is TRBJ1-1, with D maybe TRBD1 (6 bases). This CDR3 spans 14 amino acids. V lost 8 bases and J 3 bases, leaving 16 bases between the germline ends. Germline-derived CDR1 and CDR2 are KGHSH and LQKENI.